The T cell receptor (beta chain) under discussion was sequenced for a study of T-cell reconstitution after alpha-beta-depleted transplantation in children. A library of TCRbeta sequences, prepared with unique molecular identifiers, was generated. TCRdb itself ran the PCR reads through MiXCR, one entry per CDR3 protein. Among about 240,000 distinct CDR3 sequences listed, around 11% were seen once. This clonotype was detected ten times or more. Germline V gene data show CDR1 as DFQATT and CDR2 as SNEGSKA (reference sequence). The CDR3 has 17 amino acids. V trimming: 6 bases; J trimming: 0 bases; junction bases outside the gene matches: 14.

The receptor comes from a human donor who donated a stem cell graft to a child with acute lymphoblastic leukemia. The chain combines TRBV20-1 with TRBJ2-1; 7 bases match TRBD1. Sequenced material: PBMCs from the stem cell graft donor, taken from the stem cell graft. The CDR3 protein is CSAFPEGGASSYNEQFF. The CDR3 DNA sequence: TGCAGTGCCTTTCCAGAAGGGGGCGCGTCCTCCTACAATGAGCAGTTCTTC.